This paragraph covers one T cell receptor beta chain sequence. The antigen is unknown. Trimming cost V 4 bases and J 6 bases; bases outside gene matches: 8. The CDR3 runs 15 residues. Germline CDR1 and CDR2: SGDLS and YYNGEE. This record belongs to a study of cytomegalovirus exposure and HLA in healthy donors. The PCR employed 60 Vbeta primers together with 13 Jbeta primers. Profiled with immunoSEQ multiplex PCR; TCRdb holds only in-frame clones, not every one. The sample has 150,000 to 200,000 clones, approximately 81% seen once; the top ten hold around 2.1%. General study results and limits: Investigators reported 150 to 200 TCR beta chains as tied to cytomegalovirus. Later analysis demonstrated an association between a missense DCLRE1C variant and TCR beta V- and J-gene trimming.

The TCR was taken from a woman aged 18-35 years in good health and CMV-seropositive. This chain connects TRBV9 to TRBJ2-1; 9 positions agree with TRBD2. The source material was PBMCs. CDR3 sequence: CASSPGASGANEQFF. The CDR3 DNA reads TGTGCCAGCAGCCCCGGGGCTAGCGGGGCCAATGAGCAGTTCTTC.